This is a list of T cell receptor beta chains from one sample in a study of OX40 agonist ivuxolimab in advanced cancers. Clones were sequenced by immunoSEQ multiplex PCR, and TCRdb holds only the in-frame ones, with some missing. This table has about 37,000 clones, around four fifths appearing once. Sequences were derived from CD4+ or CD8+ T cells sorted from blood, sampled in a trial of the OX40 agonist ivuxolimab. These receptors all stem from an adult with an advanced solid tumor such as melanoma, head and neck, liver or kidney cancer. Each CDR3 is given with its conserved first and last residue. Fields, in order: D gene, J gene, V gene, clone size, CDR3 DNA, CDR3 protein. A D gene is named only where the DNA matches it firmly. The size entry is marked missing in some rows and otherwise reads once, few, many or a size class.

>TRBD1|TRBJ1-3|TRBV7-8|.
TGTGCCAGCAGCCAACAGGGGACGGCTGGAAACACCATATATTTT
CASSQQGTAGNTIYF
>.|TRBJ2-2|TRBV5-1|.
TGCGCCAGCAGAGGTCAAGGGGGGACCGGGGAGCTGTTTTTT
CASRGQGGTGELFF
>.|TRBJ2-5|TRBV19|.
TGTGCCAGTAGCTGGGGGCAAGGTGAGACCCAGTACTTC
CASSWGQGETQYF
>.|TRBJ2-7|TRBV6-6|.
TGTGCCAGCAGTTCCGGCTTCTCTGGCGAGCAGTACTTC
CASSSGFSGEQYF
>.|TRBJ1-5|TRBV6-6|.
TGTGCCAGTTACGTCGCGTATAGCAATCAGCCCCAGCATTTT
CASYVAYSNQPQHF
>TRBD1|TRBJ2-1|TRBV30|.
TGTGCCTGGAGTGTGTACAGGGGTTACTACAATGAGCAGTTCTTC
CAWSVYRGYYNEQFF
>.|TRBJ2-5|TRBV6-1|.
TGTGCCAGCAGCCTAGAGGGGGACATAAAGACCCAGTACTTC
CASSLEGDIKTQYF
>.|TRBJ1-2|TRBV2|few
TGTGCCAGCAGTGAGGAGCAAAACTATGGCTACACCTTC
CASSEEQNYGYTF
>TRBD2|TRBJ2-7|TRBV7-6|.
TGTGCCAGCAGCTTAGGGGAGGGCTCCTACGAGCAGTACTTC
CASSLGEGSYEQYF
>TRBD1|TRBJ2-5|TRBV28|.
TGTGCCAGCAGTTCGTTCCTACCGGTAGGGACAGCCGAAGAGACCCAGTACTTC
CASSSFLPVGTAEETQYF
>TRBD2|TRBJ2-1|TRBV18|.
TGTGCCAGCTCACCACGGGCGGGAGGGGAGTCTTACAATGAGCAGTTCTTC
CASSPRAGGESYNEQFF
>TRBD1|TRBJ2-5|TRBV2|.
TGTGCCAGCAGTCCCAGGGGGGAGACCCAGTACTTC
CASSPRGETQYF
>.|TRBJ2-7|TRBV2|once
TGTGCCAGCAGCGAAAGGACGGGTGGAATTGGGGAGCAGTACTTC
CASSERTGGIGEQYF
>TRBD2|TRBJ2-5|TRBV9|.
TGTGCCAGCAGCTCGGGAGGGGCCATCCAAGAGACCCAGTACTTC
CASSSGGAIQETQYF
>.|TRBJ2-3|TRBV7-6|once
TGTGCCAGCAGCTTATGGGACACAGATACGCAGTATTTT
CASSLWDTDTQYF
>.|TRBJ2-5|TRBV5-4|.
TGTGCCAGCAAGGATCTAGCGAAACAAGAGACCCAGTACTTC
CASKDLAKQETQYF
>.|TRBJ2-7|TRBV21-1|.
TGTGCCAGCAGCCAGCGGCTAGGACCCATGGACCACGAGCAGTACTTC
CASSQRLGPMDHEQYF
>.|TRBJ2-7|TRBV7-8|.
TGTGCCAGCAGCTCCAGGGACGGGAGCCTCCACGAGCAGTACTTC
CASSSRDGSLHEQYF
>.|TRBJ2-3|TRBV29-1|.
TGCAGCGTCGATCAGGGAAACACAGATACGCAGTATTTT
CSVDQGNTDTQYF
>TRBD2|TRBJ2-1|TRBV2|.
TGTGCCAGCAGTGAAGATTTTAGCGGGAGCTCCTACAATGAGCAGTTCTTC
CASSEDFSGSSYNEQFF
>TRBD1|TRBJ2-7|TRBV19|.
TGTGCCAGTAGTAGAGACCAATCCGGGACAGGGGTTTACGAGCAGTACTTC
CASSRDQSGTGVYEQYF
>.|TRBJ2-7|TRBV30|.
TGTGCCTGCCACCTCGAAGGACCGGGACGCTCGGAGGGTGCCGAGCAGTACTTC
CACHLEGPGRSEGAEQYF
>.|TRBJ2-7|TRBV9|.
TGTGCCAGCAGCGCCTCTGGGACATCTTCCTACGAGCAGTACTTC
CASSASGTSSYEQYF
>.|TRBJ2-7|TRBV2|.
TGTGCCAGCGGAGGGGGGTATACATCCTACGAGCAGTACTTC
CASGGGYTSYEQYF
>TRBD2|TRBJ2-3|TRBV19|.
TGTGCCAGTAGGATAACCGGGACTAGCGGTAGCACAGATACGCAGTATTTT
CASRITGTSGSTDTQYF
>.|TRBJ2-7|TRBV23-1|.
TGCGCCAGCAGTCCACATCTGGGGACCTACGAGCAGTACTTC
CASSPHLGTYEQYF
>TRBD1|TRBJ1-5|TRBV5-1|.
TGCGCCAGCAGCTTACAGGGGGTTAGCAATCAGCCCCAGCATTTT
CASSLQGVSNQPQHF
>.|TRBJ1-2|TRBV7-9|few
TGTGCCAGCAGGAAGACAGGTGCGGCCTATGGCTACACCTTC
CASRKTGAAYGYTF
>.|TRBJ1-5|TRBV28|few
TGTGCCAGCAGCTATAGACAGCGCAATCAGCCCCAGCATTTT
CASSYRQRNQPQHF
>.|TRBJ1-1|TRBV10-3|few
TGTGCCATCAGTATAGCCGGGAACGGTGAAGCTTTCTTT
CAISIAGNGEAFF
>.|TRBJ2-7|TRBV19|few
TGTGCCAGTAGTGGAGCGACAGGCCACGAGCAGTACTTC
CASSGATGHEQYF
>TRBD2|TRBJ2-3|TRBV18|.
TGTGCCAGCTCACCCTCCGGGACTAGTGATACGCAGTATTTT
CASSPSGTSDTQYF
>.|TRBJ1-2|TRBV5-4|.
TGTGCCAGCAGCTTGGATCCTTACGCTAACTATGGCTACACCTTC
CASSLDPYANYGYTF
>TRBD2|TRBJ2-1|TRBV4-2|.
TGTGCCAGCAGCCAAGCTAGCGGGGGGTACGGTGAGCAGTTCTTC
CASSQASGGYGEQFF
>.|TRBJ2-3|TRBV19|.
TGTGCCAGTAGTAGTACAGGGCAGTCCCCAGATACGCAGTATTTT
CASSSTGQSPDTQYF
>TRBD1|TRBJ1-1|TRBV29-1|.
TGCAGCGTTGAGCCGGGACAGGGGGCAATTCGCCAAGCTTTCTTT
CSVEPGQGAIRQAFF
>TRBD2|TRBJ2-5|TRBV6-1|.
TGTGCCAGCAAGAGCGGGGGGAGCCAAGAGACCCAGTACTTC
CASKSGGSQETQYF
>.|TRBJ2-4|TRBV2|.
TGTGCCAGCAGGGCACGGGTGGGGCAGACTAATGGCATTCAGTACTTC
CASRARVGQTNGIQYF
>.|TRBJ2-5|TRBV19|.
TGTGCCAGTAGTGCGCAGGGGAGTCCAGAGACCCAGTACTTC
CASSAQGSPETQYF
>.|TRBJ2-3|TRBV14|.
TGTGCCAGCAGCCAAGGAGCAGGGACAGATACGCAGTATTTT
CASSQGAGTDTQYF
>.|TRBJ1-5|TRBV19|.
TGTGCCAGTACCATTGAACGAGGGCAGCCCCAGCATTTT
CASTIERGQPQHF
>.|TRBJ2-2|TRBV7-6|.
TGTGCCAGCCGTCTTACAGGGGAGCTGTTTTTT
CASRLTGELFF
>.|TRBJ2-4|TRBV29-1|.
TGCAGCGTTGTGTTGGCAGGGTCGTTAAACATTCAGTACTTC
CSVVLAGSLNIQYF
>.|TRBJ2-5|TRBV30|.
TGTGCCTGGAGTGTGGGGGGCAGAGAGACCCAGTACTTC
CAWSVGGRETQYF
>TRBD2|TRBJ2-1|TRBV5-1|.
TGCGCCAGCAGCTTGGATCCCCTAATTAGCGGGAGAGTTAAGGACAATGAGCAGTTCTTC
CASSLDPLISGRVKDNEQFF
>.|TRBJ1-3|TRBV5-8|once
TGTGCCAGCAGCTTGTCGTGGATCTCTGGAAACACCATATATTTT
CASSLSWISGNTIYF
>TRBD2|TRBJ2-5|TRBV7-7|.
TGTGCCAGCAGCCCTGTCCTAGCGGGAGGGGTAGAGACCCAGTACTTC
CASSPVLAGGVETQYF
>.|TRBJ1-5|TRBV2|.
TGTGCCAGCCGGGACACCTTAGGACCCCAGCATTTT
CASRDTLGPQHF
>.|TRBJ2-3|TRBV7-3|.
TGTGCCAGCAGCTTAGGAACAGGCCCTAGCACAGATACGCAGTATTTT
CASSLGTGPSTDTQYF
>.|TRBJ2-3|TRBV6-5|once
TGTGCCAGCAGTTGGCAGGGTGGAACAGATACGCAGTATTTT
CASSWQGGTDTQYF
>.|TRBJ2-7|TRBV5-6|.
TGTGCCAGCAGCTCTGGTCCATCCGGGGCCTACGAGCAGTACTTC
CASSSGPSGAYEQYF
>TRBD2|TRBJ2-5|TRBV5-1|.
TGCGCCAGCAGCTTGGACGGGAGGGATCAAGAGACCCAGTACTTC
CASSLDGRDQETQYF
>.|TRBJ1-1|TRBV1|.
TGCACCAGCGACGACCTACAGGGGGAAGAGATTGAAGCTTTCTTT
CTSDDLQGEEIEAFF
>TRBD2|TRBJ2-3|TRBV27|.
TGTGCCAGCAGTTTACGGACTAGCGGGGGGGCCATCACAGATACGCAGTATTTT
CASSLRTSGGAITDTQYF
>TRBD2|TRBJ2-5|TRBV9|.
TGTGCCAGCAGCGTCGGACTAGCGGGAGGGATAGGAGAGACCCAGTACTTC
CASSVGLAGGIGETQYF
>TRBD1|TRBJ2-7|TRBV7-2|.
TGTGCCAGCAGCGGACCGGGACAGGGACGATCCGAGCAGTACTTC
CASSGPGQGRSEQYF
>TRBD2|TRBJ2-3|TRBV9|.
TGTGCCAGCAGCGTAGCTAGCGGGAGAGGTGTGAATACGCAGTATTTT
CASSVASGRGVNTQYF